The 8 T cell receptor beta chains in this list originate from one sample, sequenced in a study of identical twins. Each CDR3 protein is one row after TCRdb ran MiXCR on the 5' RACE reads. This table has 500,000 to 650,000 distinct CDR3 sequences, around 7.4% appearing once. The same data also contributed to another study, on yellow fever vaccine responses in identical twins.

Source material: PBMCs. All receptors derive from a woman aged 18-29 years in good health.

In its sample, this clonotype was seen many times. The chain recombines TRBV20-1 with TRBJ2-7, with no clear D. This CDR3 is built from 11 residues. Looked up from germline, CDR1 is DFQATT and CDR2 is SNEGSKA (reference sequence). The ends were cut back, 5 bases at V and 5 bases at J, with 10 bases in the middle. CDR3 DNA sequence: TGCAGTGCTGGAAGGGCCGACGAGCAGTACGTC. Translating gives CSAGRADEQYV.

The chain uses TRBV7-3 and TRBJ2-2, with 7 bases fitting TRBD2. CDR1 and CDR2 (germline): SGHTA, FQGTGA. V lost 5 bases, J lost 0 bases, and 3 bases stayed unmatched. CDR3 length: 15 amino acids. CDR3 amino acids: CASSRAGPNTGELFF. Here the CDR3 DNA reads TGTGCCAGCAGCCGAGCGGGACCGAACACCGGGGAGCTGTTTTTT.

This clonotype has more than one count but fewer than ten. V is TRBV14 and J is TRBJ2-7, with D possibly matching TRBD1 (6 bases). The CDR3 loop spans 14 amino acids. V was trimmed by 2 bases and J by 0 bases, leaving 8 bases between them. Germline V gives CDR1 SGHDN, CDR2 FVKESK. The chain's CDR3 is CASSQQGPSYEQYF. The CDR3 region has the DNA TGTGCCAGCAGCCAACAGGGGCCCTCCTACGAGCAGTACTTC.

Note on this clonotype: This may arise from a read error, as a much more abundant clone is one base away. This chain connects TRBV20-1 to TRBJ2-7, with TRBD2 matching 9 bases. The length of the CDR3 is 13 residues. Germline lookup yields CDR1 DFQATT and CDR2 SNEGSKA (reference sequence). Trimming removed 7 bases from V and 2 bases from J; junction bases left unmatched: 6. DNA of the CDR3: TGCAGTGGTGGGACTAGCAACCCCTACGAGCAGTACTTC. Protein product: CSGGTSNPYEQYF.

This clonotype was found a few times. The chain uses TRBV14 and TRBJ2-5, with D maybe TRBD1 (5 bases). V gave up 0 bases and J gave up 6 bases, with 11 bases separating them. Germline CDR1 reads SGHDN; CDR2 reads FVKESK. There are 14 residues in the CDR3. The CDR3 coding sequence is TGTGCCAGCAGCCAAGATTCAGGGAAAAAGACCCAGTACTTC. Translating gives CASSQDSGKKTQYF.

This clonotype was observed a handful of times. The J gene is TRBJ1-1, the V gene TRBV12-3 or TRBV12-4; the match to TRBD1 covers 8 bases. The CDR3 spans 16 residues. Losses at the gene ends were 5 bases for V and 0 bases for J; bases not matched to a gene: 8. In nucleotides, the CDR3 is TGTGCCAGCAGTGCGAGGACAGGGCGCATGAACACTGAAGCTTTCTTT. It translates to CASSARTGRMNTEAFF.

Only a few counts were recorded for this clonotype. V and J are TRBV28 and TRBJ2-4, with TRBD2 matching 8 bases. The CDR3 runs to 14 residues. Germline V CDR1 and CDR2: MDHEN, SYDVKM. V was pared by 4 bases and J by 7 bases, with 6 bases of the junction left unmatched. CDR3 amino acids: CASSYRGGPNIQYF. CDR3 bases: TGTGCCAGCAGTTATCGGGGGGGGCCCAACATTCAGTACTTC.

In the case of this clonotype: A much larger clone lies one base from this, so it may be a read error. The rearrangement joins TRBV4-1 to TRBJ1-1, with 8 bases that match TRBD1. This CDR3 is 15 amino acids long. Germline values: CDR1 MGHRA, CDR2 YSYEKL. The CDR3 bases are TGCGACAGCAGCCAAGGGGACAGGCGGATCACTGAAGCTTTCTTT. Translated: CDSSQGDRRITEAFF.